The T cell receptor beta chain described here comes from a study of cytomegalovirus exposure and HLA in healthy donors. PCR was performed using 60 Vbeta and 13 Jbeta primers. Clones were read by immunoSEQ multiplex PCR, and TCRdb kept only the in-frame ones, dropping some. The repertoire holds about 180,000 clones, with about four fifths as singletons. To note about this clone: Its antigen is unidentified.

Study-wide results and limits: Testing in vitro showed a few CMV-associated chains specific for CMV antigens.

This CDR3 spans 15 amino acids. From germline, CDR1 is MNHEY and CDR2 SMNVEV (reference sequence). The ends were cut back, 5 bases at V and 5 bases at J, with 17 bases in the middle. This sequence was found in a woman in her twenties or thirties in good health and CMV-seronegative. The sequenced sample consisted of PBMCs. The chain recombines TRBV27 with TRBJ2-3; TRBD1 is a possible D gene (6 bases). The CDR3 DNA is TGTGCCAGCAGTACAGGGATCCCTCTCATAGATACGCAGTATTTT. It codes for CASSTGIPLIDTQYF.